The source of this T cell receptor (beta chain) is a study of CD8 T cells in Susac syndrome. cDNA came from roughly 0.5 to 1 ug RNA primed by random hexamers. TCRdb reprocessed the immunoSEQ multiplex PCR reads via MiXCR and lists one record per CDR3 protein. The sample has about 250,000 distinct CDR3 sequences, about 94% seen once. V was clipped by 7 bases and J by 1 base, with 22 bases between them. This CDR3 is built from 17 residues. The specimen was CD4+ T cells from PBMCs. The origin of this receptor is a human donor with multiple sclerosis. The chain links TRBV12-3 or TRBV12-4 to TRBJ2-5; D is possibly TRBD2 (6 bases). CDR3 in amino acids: CASTPRGPGVGQETQYF. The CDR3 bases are TGTGCCAGCACCCCCCGAGGTCCGGGGGTTGGCCAAGAGACCCAGTACTTC.